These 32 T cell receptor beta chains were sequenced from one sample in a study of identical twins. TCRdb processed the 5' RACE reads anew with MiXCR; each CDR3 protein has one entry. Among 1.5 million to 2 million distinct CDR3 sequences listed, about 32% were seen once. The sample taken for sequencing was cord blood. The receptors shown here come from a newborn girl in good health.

The CDR3 region has the DNA TGTGCCAGCAGCCAAGCCGGGACTAGCGGGGGGTTCTACAATGAGCAGTTCTTC. It encodes CASSQAGTSGGFYNEQFF. The V call is TRBV4-2, the J call TRBJ2-1, with TRBD2 matching over 15 bases. V lost 1 base to trimming and J lost 3 bases; unmatched junction nucleotides: 4. The germline CDR1 and CDR2 sequences are LGHNA and YNFKEQ. CDR3 length: 18 amino acids.

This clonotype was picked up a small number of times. The DNA for the CDR3 is TGTGCCAGCAGCTTAGTCCCGCGACAGGGATCGGAGACCCAGTACTTC. It translates to CASSLVPRQGSETQYF. This chain uses TRBV7-6 with TRBJ2-5; 7 positions match TRBD1. This CDR3 has 16 amino acids. After removal of 1 base from V and 5 bases from J, the junction contained 10 bases not matched to a gene. Germline values: CDR1 SGHVS, CDR2 FNYEAQ.

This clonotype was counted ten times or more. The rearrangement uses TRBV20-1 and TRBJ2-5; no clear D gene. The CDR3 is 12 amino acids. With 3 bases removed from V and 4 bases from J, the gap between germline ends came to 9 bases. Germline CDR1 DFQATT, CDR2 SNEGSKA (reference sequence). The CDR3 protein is CSARDRVETQYF. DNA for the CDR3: TGCAGTGCTAGGGACCGGGTAGAGACCCAGTACTTC.

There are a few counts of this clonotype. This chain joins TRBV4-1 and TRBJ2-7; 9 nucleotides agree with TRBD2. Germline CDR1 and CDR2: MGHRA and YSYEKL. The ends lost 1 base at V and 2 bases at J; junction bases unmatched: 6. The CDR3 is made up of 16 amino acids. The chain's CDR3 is CASSQGFSGRPYEQYF. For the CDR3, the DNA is TGCGCCAGCAGCCAAGGCTTTAGCGGGAGACCCTACGAGCAGTACTTC.

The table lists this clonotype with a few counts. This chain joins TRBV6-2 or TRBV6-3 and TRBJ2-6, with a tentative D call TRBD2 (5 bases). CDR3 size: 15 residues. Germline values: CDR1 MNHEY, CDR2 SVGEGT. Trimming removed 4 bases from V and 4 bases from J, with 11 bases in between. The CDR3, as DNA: TGTGCCAGCAGTTCAGAAGGGAGCGGGGCCAACGTCCTGACTTTC. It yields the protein CASSSEGSGANVLTF.

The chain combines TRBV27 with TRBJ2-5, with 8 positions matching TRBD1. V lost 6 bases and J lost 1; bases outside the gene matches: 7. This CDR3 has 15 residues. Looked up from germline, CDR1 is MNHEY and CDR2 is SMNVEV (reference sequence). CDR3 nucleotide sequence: TGTGCCAGCAGGCTTGACAGGGGATCCCAAGAGACCCAGTACTTC. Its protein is CASRLDRGSQETQYF.

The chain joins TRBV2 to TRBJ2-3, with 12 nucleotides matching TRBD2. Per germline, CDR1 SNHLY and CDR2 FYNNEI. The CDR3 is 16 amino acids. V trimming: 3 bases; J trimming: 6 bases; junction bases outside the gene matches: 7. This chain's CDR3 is CASSDSLAGGLDTQYF. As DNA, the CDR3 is TGTGCCAGCAGTGATTCTCTAGCGGGAGGGCTGGATACGCAGTATTTT.

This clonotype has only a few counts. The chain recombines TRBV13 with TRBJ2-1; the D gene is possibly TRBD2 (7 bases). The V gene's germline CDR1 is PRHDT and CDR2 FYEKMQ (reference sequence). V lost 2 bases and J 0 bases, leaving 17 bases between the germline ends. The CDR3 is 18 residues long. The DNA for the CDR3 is TGTGCCAGCAGCTTATTAGGCGGGGGCGCTATCTCCTACAATGAGCAGTTCTTC. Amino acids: CASSLLGGGAISYNEQFF.

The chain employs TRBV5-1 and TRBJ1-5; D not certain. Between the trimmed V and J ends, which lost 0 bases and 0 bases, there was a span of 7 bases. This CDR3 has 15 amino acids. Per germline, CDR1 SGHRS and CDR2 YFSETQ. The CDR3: CASSLASGSNQPQHF. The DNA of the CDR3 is TGCGCCAGCAGCTTGGCCTCAGGTAGCAATCAGCCCCAGCATTTT. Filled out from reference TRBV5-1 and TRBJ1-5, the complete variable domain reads KAGVTQTPRYLIKTRGQQVTLSCSPISGHRSVSWYQQTPGQGLQFLFEYFSETQRNKGNFPGRFSGRQFSNSRSEMNVSTLELGDSALYLCASSLASGSNQPQHFGDGTRLSIL.

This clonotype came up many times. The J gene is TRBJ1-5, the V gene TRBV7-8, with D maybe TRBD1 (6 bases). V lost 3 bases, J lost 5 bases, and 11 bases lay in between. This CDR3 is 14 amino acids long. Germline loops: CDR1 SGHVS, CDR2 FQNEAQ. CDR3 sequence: CASSFGGRYQPQHF. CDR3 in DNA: TGTGCCAGCAGCTTCGGGGGCAGATATCAGCCCCAGCATTTT.

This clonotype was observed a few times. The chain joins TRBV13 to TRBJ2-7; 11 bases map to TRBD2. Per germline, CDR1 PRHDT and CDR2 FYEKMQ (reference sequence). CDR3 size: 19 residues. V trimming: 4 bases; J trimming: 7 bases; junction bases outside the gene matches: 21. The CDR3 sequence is CASSSAFTSGSALYNEQYF. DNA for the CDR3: TGTGCCAGCAGCTCCGCCTTCACTAGCGGGAGTGCCCTCTACAATGAGCAGTACTTC.

CDR3 nucleotide sequence: TGTGCCAGCAGCCAAGTGTCTTCACTCACAGATACGCAGTATTTT. It specifies CASSQVSSLTDTQYF. J is TRBJ2-3 and V is TRBV3-1; no reliable D call. Trimming removed 1 base at V and 2 bases at J, with 10 bases between. The CDR3 covers 15 residues. Germline CDR1 and CDR2: LGHDT and YNNKEL (reference sequence).

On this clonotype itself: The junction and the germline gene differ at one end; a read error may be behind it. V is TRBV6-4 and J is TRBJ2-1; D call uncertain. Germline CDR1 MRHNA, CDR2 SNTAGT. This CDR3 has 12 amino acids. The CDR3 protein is CAGSDPYNEQFF. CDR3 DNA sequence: TGTGCCGGCAGTGACCCCTACAATGAGCAGTTCTTC.

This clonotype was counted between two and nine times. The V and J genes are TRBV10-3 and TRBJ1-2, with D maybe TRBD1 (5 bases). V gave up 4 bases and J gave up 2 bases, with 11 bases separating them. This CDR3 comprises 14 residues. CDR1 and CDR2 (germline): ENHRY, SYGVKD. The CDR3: CAISGVEGNYGYTF. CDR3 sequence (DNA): TGTGCCATCAGTGGTGTGGAGGGGAACTATGGCTACACCTTC.

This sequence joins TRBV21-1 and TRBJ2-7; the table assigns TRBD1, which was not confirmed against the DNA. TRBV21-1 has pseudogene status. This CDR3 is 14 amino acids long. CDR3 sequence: CASSARGFAYEQYF. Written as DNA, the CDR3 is TGTGCCAGCAGCGCGCGGGGGTTCGCCTACGAGCAGTACTTC.

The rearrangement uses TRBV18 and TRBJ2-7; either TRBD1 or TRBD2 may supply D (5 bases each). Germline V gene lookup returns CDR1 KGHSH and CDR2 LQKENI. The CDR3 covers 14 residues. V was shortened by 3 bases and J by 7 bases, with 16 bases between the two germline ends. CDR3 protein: CASSPGTTKGEQYF. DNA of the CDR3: TGTGCCAGCTCACCGGGGACGACCAAGGGGGAGCAGTACTTC.

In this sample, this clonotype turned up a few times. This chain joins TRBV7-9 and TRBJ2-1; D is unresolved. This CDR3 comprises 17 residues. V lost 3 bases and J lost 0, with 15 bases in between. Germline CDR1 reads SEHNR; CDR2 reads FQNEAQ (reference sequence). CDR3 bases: TGTGCCAGCAGCTTTGGATTTAGGGTGGACTCCTACAATGAGCAGTTCTTC. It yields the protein CASSFGFRVDSYNEQFF.

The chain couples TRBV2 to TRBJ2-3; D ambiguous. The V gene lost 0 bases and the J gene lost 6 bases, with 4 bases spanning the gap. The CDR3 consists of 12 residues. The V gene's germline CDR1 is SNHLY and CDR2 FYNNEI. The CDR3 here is CASSEARDTQYF. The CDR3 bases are TGTGCCAGCAGTGAAGCGCGGGATACGCAGTATTTT.

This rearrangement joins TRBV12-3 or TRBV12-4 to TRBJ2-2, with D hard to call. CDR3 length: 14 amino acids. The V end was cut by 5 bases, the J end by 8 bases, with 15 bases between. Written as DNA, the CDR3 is TGTGCCAGCAGTACCCGGACGGTTAGGGGGGAGCTGTTTTTT. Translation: CASSTRTVRGELFF.

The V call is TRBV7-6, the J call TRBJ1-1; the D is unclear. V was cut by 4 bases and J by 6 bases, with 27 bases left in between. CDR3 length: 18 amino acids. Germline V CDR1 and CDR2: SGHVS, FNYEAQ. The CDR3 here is CASSSLRPLPGKKAEAFF. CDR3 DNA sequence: TGTGCCAGCAGCTCTTTAAGACCCTTACCGGGCAAGAAGGCTGAAGCTTTCTTT.

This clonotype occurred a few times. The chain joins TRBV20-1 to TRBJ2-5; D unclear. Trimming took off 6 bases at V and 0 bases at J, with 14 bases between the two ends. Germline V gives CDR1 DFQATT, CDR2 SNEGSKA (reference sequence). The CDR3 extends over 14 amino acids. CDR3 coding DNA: TGCAGTGCCCCGGGCCGTTGGTACCAAGAGACCCAGTACTTC. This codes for CSAPGRWYQETQYF.

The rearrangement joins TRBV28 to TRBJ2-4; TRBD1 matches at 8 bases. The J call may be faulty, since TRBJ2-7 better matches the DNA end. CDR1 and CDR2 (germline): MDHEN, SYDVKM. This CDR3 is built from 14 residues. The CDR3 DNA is TGTGCCAGCATCGCCCGACAGGGGATCAACGAGCAGTACTTC. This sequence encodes CASIARQGINEQYF.

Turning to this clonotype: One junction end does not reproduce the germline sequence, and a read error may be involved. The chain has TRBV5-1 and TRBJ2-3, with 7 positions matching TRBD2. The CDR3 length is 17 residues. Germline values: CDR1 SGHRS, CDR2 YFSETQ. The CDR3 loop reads CASSLWLAASSTDTQYF. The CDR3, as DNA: TGCGCTAGCAGCTTGTGGCTAGCGGCTTCTAGCACAGATACGCAGTATTTT. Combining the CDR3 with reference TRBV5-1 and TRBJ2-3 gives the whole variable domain KAGVTQTPRYLIKTRGQQVTLSCSPISGHRSVSWYQQTPGQGLQFLFEYFSETQRNKGNFPGRFSGRQFSNSRSEMNVSTLELGDSALYLCASSLWLAASSTDTQYFGPGTRLTVL.

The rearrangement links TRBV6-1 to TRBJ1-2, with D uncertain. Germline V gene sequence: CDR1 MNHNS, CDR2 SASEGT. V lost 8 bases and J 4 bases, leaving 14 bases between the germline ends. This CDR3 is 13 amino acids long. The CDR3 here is CASEGYSVYGYTF. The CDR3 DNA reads TGTGCCAGCGAAGGTTACTCAGTCTATGGCTACACCTTC.

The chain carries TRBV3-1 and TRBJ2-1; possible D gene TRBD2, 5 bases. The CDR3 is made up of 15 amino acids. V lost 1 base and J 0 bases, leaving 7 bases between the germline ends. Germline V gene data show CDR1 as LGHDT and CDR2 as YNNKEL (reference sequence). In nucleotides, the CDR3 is TGTGCCAGCAGCCAAGGGGAGAGCTCCTACAATGAGCAGTTCTTC. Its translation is CASSQGESSYNEQFF.

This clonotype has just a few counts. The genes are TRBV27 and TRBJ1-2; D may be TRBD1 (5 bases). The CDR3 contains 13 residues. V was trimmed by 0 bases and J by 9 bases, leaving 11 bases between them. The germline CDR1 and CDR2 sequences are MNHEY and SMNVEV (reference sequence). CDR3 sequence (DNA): TGTGCCAGCAGTTTATCGACGGCGGGGCGCTACACCTTC. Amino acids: CASSLSTAGRYTF.

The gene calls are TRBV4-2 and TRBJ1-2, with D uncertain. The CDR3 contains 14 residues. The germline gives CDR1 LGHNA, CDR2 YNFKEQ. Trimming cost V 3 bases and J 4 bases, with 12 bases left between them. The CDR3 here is CASSQTDTAYGYTF. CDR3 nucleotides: TGTGCCAGCAGCCAGACCGACACCGCCTATGGCTACACCTTC.

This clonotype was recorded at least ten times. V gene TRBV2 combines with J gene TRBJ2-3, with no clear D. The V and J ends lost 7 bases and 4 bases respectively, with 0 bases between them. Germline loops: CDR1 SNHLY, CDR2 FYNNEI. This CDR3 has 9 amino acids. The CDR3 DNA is TGTGCCAGCACAGATACGCAGTATTTT. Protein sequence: CASTDTQYF.

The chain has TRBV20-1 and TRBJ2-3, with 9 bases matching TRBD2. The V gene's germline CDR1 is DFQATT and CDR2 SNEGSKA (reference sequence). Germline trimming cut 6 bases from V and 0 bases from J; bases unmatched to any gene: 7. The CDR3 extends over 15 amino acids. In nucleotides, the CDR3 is TGCAGTGCCCCCGACCTAGCGGGAAGCACAGATACGCAGTATTTT. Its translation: CSAPDLAGSTDTQYF.

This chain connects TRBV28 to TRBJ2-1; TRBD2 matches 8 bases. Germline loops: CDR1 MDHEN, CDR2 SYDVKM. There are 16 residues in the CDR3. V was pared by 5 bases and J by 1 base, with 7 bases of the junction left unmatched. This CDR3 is CASSVSGKGSYNEQFF. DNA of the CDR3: TGTGCCAGCAGTGTTAGCGGGAAGGGGTCCTACAATGAGCAGTTCTTC.

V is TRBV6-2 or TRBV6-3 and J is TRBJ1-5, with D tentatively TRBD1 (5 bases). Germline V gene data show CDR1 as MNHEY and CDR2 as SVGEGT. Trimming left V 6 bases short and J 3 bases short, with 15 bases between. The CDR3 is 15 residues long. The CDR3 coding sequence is TGTGCCAGCAGCCTCGCTGGCAGGGCCAATCAGCCCCAGCATTTT. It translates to CASSLAGRANQPQHF.

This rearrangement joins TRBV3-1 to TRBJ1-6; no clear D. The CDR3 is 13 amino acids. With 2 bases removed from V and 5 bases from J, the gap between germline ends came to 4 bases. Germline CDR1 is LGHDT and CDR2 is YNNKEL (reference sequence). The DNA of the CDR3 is TGTGCCAGCAGCCAACGGCATAATTCACCCCTCCACTTT. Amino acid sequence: CASSQRHNSPLHF.